The 14 T cell receptor beta chains in this list originate from one sample, sequenced in a study of T cell repertoires in cytomegalovirus infection. TCRdb analysed the reads with MiXCR anew, one entry per CDR3 protein. The data show hundreds of thousands of distinct CDR3 sequences, roughly a tenth seen once. Material for sequencing was PBMCs. These TCRs come from a human donor in good health (CMV status not recorded). Some clones in this sample may be carry-over from other donors' samples.

The genes are TRBV2 and TRBJ1-2; possibly TRBD1 for D (5 bases). Germline loops: CDR1 SNHLY, CDR2 FYNNEI. V was clipped by 2 bases and J by 8 bases, with 15 bases between them. The CDR3 runs to 14 residues. The CDR3 sequence is CASSETGAQSGYTF. The CDR3 DNA is TGTGCCAGCAGTGAAACAGGCGCCCAGTCGGGCTACACCTTC. The variable domain in full, with the rest retrieved from reference TRBV2 and TRBJ1-2, is EPEVTQTPSHQVTQMGQEVILRCVPISNHLYFYWYRQILGQKVEFLVSFYNNEISEKSEIFDDQFSVERPDGSNFTLKIRSTKLEDSAMYFCASSETGAQSGYTFGSGTRLTVV.

This clonotype was seen many times. The gene calls are TRBV20-1 and TRBJ2-7; TRBD2 is a possible D gene (6 bases). The CDR3 is 11 amino acids. Between the trimmed V and J ends, which lost 5 bases and 7 bases, there was a span of 12 bases. CDR1 DFQATT and CDR2 SNEGSKA come from the germline V gene (reference sequence). The CDR3 sequence: CSALTSYEQYV. The CDR3 nucleotides are TGCAGTGCTCTGACTAGTTATGAGCAGTACGTC.

Ten or more counts support this clonotype. The genes are TRBV20-1 and TRBJ2-7; 7 bases are shared with TRBD1. Germline lookup yields CDR1 DFQATT and CDR2 SNEGSKA (reference sequence). The V and J ends lost 6 bases and 2 bases, in that order; junction bases with no gene match: 4. The CDR3 has 12 amino acids. CDR3 sequence (DNA): TGCAGTGCCAGGGACAGCACCTACGAGCAGTACTTC. Residues: CSARDSTYEQYF.

This clonotype has a handful of counts. This rearrangement joins TRBV29-1 to TRBJ1-2; D ambiguous. Per germline, CDR1 SQVTM and CDR2 ANQGSEA. The CDR3 sequence is 13 residues long. The germline V and J ends were trimmed by 6 bases and 6 bases, with 17 bases remaining between them. CDR3 bases: TGCAGCGTCCTTGTTTCAACAGTAGATGGCTACACCTTC. Translation: CSVLVSTVDGYTF.

This clonotype has ten or more counts. J is TRBJ2-1 and V is TRBV12-3 or TRBV12-4, with D tentatively TRBD2 (5 bases). V dropped 1 base and J dropped 10 bases, with 14 bases sitting between them. CDR3 size: 14 residues. The CDR3 DNA sequence: TGTGCCAGCAGTTTAGGTTTTGTGCGGGCCGAGCAGTTCTTC. Translated, it gives CASSLGFVRAEQFF.

This clonotype was picked up many times. The chain couples TRBV7-9 to TRBJ2-7; 12 bases are a match to TRBD1. The CDR3 is 16 amino acids. The trim removed 5 bases at V and 4 bases at J, leaving 9 bases unmatched. Germline lookup yields CDR1 SEHNR and CDR2 FQNEAQ (reference sequence). The CDR3 bases are TGTGCCAGCAGCCCCCCCGGGACAGGGGGCCTTTACGAGCAGTACTTC. Encoded protein: CASSPPGTGGLYEQYF.

The gene calls are TRBV9 and TRBJ2-1; D is perhaps TRBD1 or TRBD2 (5 bases each). The germline V and J ends were trimmed by 4 bases and 13 bases, with 12 bases remaining between them. Germline CDR1 is SGDLS and CDR2 is YYNGEE. This CDR3 region has 11 residues. CDR3 nucleotide sequence: TGTGCCAGCAGCCTCACCGGGACCCAGTTCTTC. Translated, it gives CASSLTGTQFF.

This clonotype was picked up many times. This chain uses TRBV20-1 with TRBJ2-5, with 7 bases matching TRBD2. This CDR3 is 13 amino acids long. Trimming took 3 bases from V and 1 from J; bases not matched to a gene: 2. In germline, CDR1 is DFQATT, CDR2 SNEGSKA (reference sequence). In nucleotides, the CDR3 is TGCAGTGCTAGGGGGACTACCCAAGAGACCCAGTACTTC. This codes for CSARGTTQETQYF.

In its sample, this clonotype was seen a few times. The chain joins TRBV18 to TRBJ1-2; D ambiguous. V lost 4 bases and J 1 base, leaving 7 bases between the germline ends. The CDR3 is 13 residues long. Germline lookup yields CDR1 KGHSH and CDR2 LQKENI. In DNA, the CDR3 is TGTGCCAGCTCACAACAGCGTAACTATGGCTACACCTTC. It yields the protein CASSQQRNYGYTF.

This clonotype was recorded at least ten times. The J gene is TRBJ1-2, the V gene TRBV7-9; 8 bases map to TRBD1. The germline gives CDR1 SEHNR, CDR2 FQNEAQ (reference sequence). This CDR3 spans 15 amino acids. V was pared by 5 bases and J by 4 bases, with 9 bases of the junction left unmatched. The DNA for the CDR3 is TGTGCCAGCAGCCGGATAGACAGGGGCGGCTATGGCTACACCTTC. Its translation is CASSRIDRGGYGYTF.

This clonotype was seen repeatedly, ten times or more. The chain combines TRBV14 with TRBJ1-6; D gene uncertain. Trimming pared 2 bases from V and 7 bases from J, leaving 9 bases between. CDR1 is SGHDN and CDR2 is FVKESK in the germline V gene. The CDR3 covers 14 residues. Here the CDR3 reads CASSQKTRNSPLHF. The CDR3 DNA sequence: TGTGCCAGCAGCCAAAAAACGAGAAATTCACCCCTCCACTTT.

The chain uses TRBV2 and TRBJ1-1, with a weak D call TRBD1 (6 bases). This CDR3 is 14 amino acids long. V was clipped by 2 bases and J by 11 bases, with 18 bases between them. The germline V gene has CDR1 SNHLY and CDR2 FYNNEI. Here the CDR3 reads CASSELEGQGTAFF. The CDR3 DNA reads as TGTGCCAGCAGTGAACTTGAGGGACAAGGGACGGCTTTCTTT. Variable domain in full (rest from reference TRBV2 and TRBJ1-1): EPEVTQTPSHQVTQMGQEVILRCVPISNHLYFYWYRQILGQKVEFLVSFYNNEISEKSEIFDDQFSVERPDGSNFTLKIRSTKLEDSAMYFCASSELEGQGTAFFGQGTRLTVV.

The rearrangement joins TRBV28 to TRBJ2-1; 7 bases align to TRBD1. There are 13 residues in the CDR3. The V gene's germline CDR1 is MDHEN and CDR2 SYDVKM. Trimming at V came to 8 bases and at J to 9 bases, leaving 10 bases not matched to a gene. CDR3 sequence (DNA): TGTGCCAGCGGTTGCCAGGGGGTGGGTGAGCAGTTCTTC. Translation gives CASGCQGVGEQFF.

This clonotype was counted ten times or more. V is TRBV6-6 and J is TRBJ2-2; no firm D call. Trimming left V 4 bases short and J 0 bases short, with 9 bases between. Germline V gene sequence: CDR1 MNHNY, CDR2 SVGAGI (reference sequence). This CDR3 has 15 amino acids. The CDR3 is CASSSTGTNTGELFF. CDR3 coding DNA: TGTGCCAGCAGTTCTACGGGCACGAACACCGGGGAGCTGTTTTTT.